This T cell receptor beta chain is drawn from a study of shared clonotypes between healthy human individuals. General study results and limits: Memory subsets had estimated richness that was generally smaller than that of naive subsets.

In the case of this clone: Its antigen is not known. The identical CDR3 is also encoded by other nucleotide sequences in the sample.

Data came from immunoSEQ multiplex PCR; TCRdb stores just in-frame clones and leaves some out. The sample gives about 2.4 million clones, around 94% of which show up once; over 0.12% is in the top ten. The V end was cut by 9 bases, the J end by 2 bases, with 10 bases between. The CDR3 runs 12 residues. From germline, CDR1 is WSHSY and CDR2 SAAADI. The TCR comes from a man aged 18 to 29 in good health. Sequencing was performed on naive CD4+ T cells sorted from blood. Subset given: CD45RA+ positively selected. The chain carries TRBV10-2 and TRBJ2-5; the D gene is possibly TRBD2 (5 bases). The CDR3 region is CASSAQQETQYF. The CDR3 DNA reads TGCGCCAGTAGCGCGCAGCAAGAGACCCAGTACTTC.